A single sample gave rise to the 23 T cell receptor beta chains below, sequenced in a study of control samples from healthy donors and cancer patients. The protocol was immunoSEQ multiplex PCR, while the TCRdb copy is restricted to in-frame clones and leaves out a portion. Of about 120,000 clones listed, more than 70% were seen once; the top ten hold approximately 39%. The specimen was blood. The receptors derive from a man aged 50-60 years in good health.

The rearrangement links TRBV10-3 to TRBJ2-1; TRBD1 aligns across 7 bases. The trim removed 7 bases at V and 0 bases at J, leaving 6 bases unmatched. This CDR3 has 15 amino acids. Germline lookup yields CDR1 ENHRY and CDR2 SYGVKD. DNA of the CDR3: TGTGCCATCAACGAAGGGGACAGCTCCTACAATGAGCAGTTCTTC. Its translation: CAINEGDSSYNEQFF.

The rearrangement links TRBV19 to TRBJ1-1; D perhaps matches TRBD1 (6 bases). Trimming took 5 bases from V and 3 from J, leaving 13 bases between them. The CDR3 is 14 amino acids. Germline V gene sequence: CDR1 LNHDA, CDR2 SQIVND (reference sequence). CDR3 amino acids: CASSAVRGHTEAFF. In DNA form, the CDR3 reads TGTGCCAGTAGTGCCGTCCGGGGGCACACTGAAGCTTTCTTT.

The CDR3 loop is CATSRGTGTGETFRNQPQHF. CDR3 nucleotide sequence: TGTGCCACCAGCAGGGGGACCGGGACAGGGGAGACCTTTCGCAATCAGCCCCAGCATTTT. The chain recombines TRBV15 with TRBJ1-5; 10 nucleotides align to TRBD1. The CDR3 covers 20 residues. V was pared by 3 bases and J by 2 bases, with 16 bases of the junction left unmatched. Germline CDR1 and CDR2: LNHNV and YYDKDF (reference sequence).

V and J are TRBV6-1 and TRBJ1-2; D gene ambiguous. The V and J ends lost 1 base and 5 bases respectively, with 11 bases between them. The CDR3 runs 14 residues. Germline lookup yields CDR1 MNHNS and CDR2 SASEGT. CDR3 nucleotide sequence: TGTGCCAGCAGTGAAGGGTGGCAGTCATATGGCTACACCTTC. It encodes CASSEGWQSYGYTF.

The CDR3 DNA reads as TGTGCCAGCAGCCCTGAGATCGGGGGAGGAGAACTCTATGGCTACACCTTC. Its protein product is CASSPEIGGGELYGYTF. The chain carries TRBV5-8 and TRBJ1-2; TRBD1 is a possible D gene (5 bases). Germline V gene lookup returns CDR1 SGHTS and CDR2 YDEGEE. V lost 4 bases to trimming and J lost 4 bases, with 23 bases between them. This CDR3 has 17 residues.

The chain carries TRBV11-2 and TRBJ2-5; D possibly uses TRBD1 or TRBD2 (6 bases each). Germline V gene data show CDR1 as SGHAT and CDR2 as FQNNGV. This CDR3 contains 14 residues. Trimming removed 4 bases from V and 1 base from J, with 10 bases in between. CDR3 nucleotide sequence: TGTGCCAGCAGCTCTCGGGGGCTCCAAGAGACCCAGTACTTC. It codes for CASSSRGLQETQYF.

V is TRBV5-1 and J is TRBJ1-4; D may be TRBD1 (6 bases). V lost 1 base and J 3 bases, leaving 10 bases between the germline ends. The length of the CDR3 is 15 residues. Germline V gene data show CDR1 as SGHRS and CDR2 as YFSETQ. CDR3 protein: CASSLSTGSNEKLFF. In DNA, the CDR3 is TGCGCCAGCAGCTTGTCGACAGGCTCTAATGAAAAACTGTTTTTT.

The V and J genes are TRBV6-5 and TRBJ1-2, with D unclear. Per germline, CDR1 MNHEY and CDR2 SVGAGI. V lost 6 bases, J lost 8 bases, and 16 bases lay in between. The CDR3 is 13 residues long. In DNA form, the CDR3 reads TGTGCCAGCAGCCGCGCCCAGCCTCCCGGCTACACCTTC. It codes for CASSRAQPPGYTF.

CDR3: CASSLAQGATGELFF. The CDR3 bases are TGTGCCAGCAGCTTGGCACAGGGGGCCACCGGGGAGCTGTTTTTT. The rearrangement uses TRBV5-6 and TRBJ2-2, with 9 bases aligning to TRBD1. With 0 bases clipped from V and 4 bases from J, the junction kept 1 base outside the gene matches. The germline CDR1 and CDR2 sequences are SGHDT and YYEEEE. The CDR3 is 15 residues long.

V gene TRBV12-2 combines with J gene TRBJ1-1; the table names TRBD1, a call not compared with the DNA. TRBV12-2 is described as a pseudogene. The CDR3 loop spans 15 amino acids. For the CDR3, the DNA is TGTGCAAGTCGCTTAGCGGGGTCAGGGGATACTGAAGCTTTCTTT. Protein sequence: CASRLAGSGDTEAFF.

V gene TRBV9 combines with J gene TRBJ2-5, with TRBD2 matching over 10 bases. The CDR3 has 15 amino acids. V gave up 6 bases and J gave up 5 bases; unmatched junction bases: 10. Germline V CDR1 and CDR2: SGDLS, YYNGEE. CDR3 sequence (DNA): TGTGCCAGCACGTCAGCGGGGGGGCCGAAGGAGACCCAGTACTTC. Its translation is CASTSAGGPKETQYF.

This chain links TRBV6-6 with TRBJ2-7; no clear D gene. There are 12 residues in the CDR3. The germline V gene has CDR1 MNHNY and CDR2 SVGAGI (reference sequence). With 6 bases removed from V and 2 bases from J, the gap between germline ends came to 8 bases. Here the CDR3 reads CASSPQAYEQYF. The CDR3 nucleotides read TGTGCCAGCAGCCCTCAAGCCTACGAGCAGTACTTC.

This clone was observed once. The genes are TRBV10-3 and TRBJ1-5, with D possibly being TRBD1 (6 bases). The CDR3 runs 15 residues. V was trimmed by 0 bases and J by 9 bases, leaving 15 bases between them. Germline V CDR1 and CDR2: ENHRY, SYGVKD. The CDR3 spells CAISESRGGGPPQHF. CDR3 nucleotides: TGTGCCATCAGTGAGTCAAGGGGTGGGGGGCCGCCCCAGCATTTT.

The chain joins TRBV19 to TRBJ2-7, with D maybe TRBD2 (6 bases). The V end lost 1 base, the J end lost 0 bases, and 10 bases lay between the germline ends. CDR1 is LNHDA, CDR2 SQIVND, per germline (reference sequence). This CDR3 is built from 15 residues. CDR3 DNA: TGTGCCAGTAGTATAGCGGGGGTCTTCTCCTACGAGCAGTACTTC. Its translation: CASSIAGVFSYEQYF.

The chain links TRBV18 to TRBJ2-1; the D gene is possibly TRBD1 (6 bases). The germline V gene encodes CDR1 KGHSH and CDR2 LQKENI. The CDR3 extends over 15 amino acids. Trimming removed 0 bases at V and 4 bases at J, with 10 bases between. The CDR3 region is CASSPPGQGYNEQFF. The CDR3 coding sequence is TGTGCCAGCTCACCACCGGGACAAGGATACAATGAGCAGTTCTTC.

This clone was observed once. The rearrangement links TRBV5-1 to TRBJ1-2; TRBD1 might be the D (5 bases). The V end lost 5 bases, the J end lost 3 bases, and 11 bases lay between the germline ends. The CDR3 has 13 amino acids. In germline, CDR1 is SGHRS, CDR2 YFSETQ. The CDR3 DNA sequence: TGCGCCAGCAGTACACAGGAACACTATGGCTACACCTTC. Amino acid sequence: CASSTQEHYGYTF.

This rearrangement joins TRBV27 to TRBJ1-2, with TRBD1 matching 7 bases. The germline V gene encodes CDR1 MNHEY and CDR2 SMNVEV (reference sequence). The CDR3 is 16 amino acids. V lost 2 bases to trimming and J lost 5 bases; unmatched junction nucleotides: 11. CDR3 sequence (DNA): TGTGCCAGCAGTTTACAAGGGGGCGCATTTTGGTATGGCTACACCTTC. The encoded protein is CASSLQGGAFWYGYTF.

The V and J genes are TRBV23-1 and TRBJ1-4; 7 positions agree with TRBD1. TRBV23-1 qualifies as an ORF whose function is uncertain. After removal of 3 bases from V and 11 bases from J, the junction contained 9 bases not matched to a gene. The CDR3 has 14 residues. The DNA for the CDR3 is TGCGCCAGCAGTCACCTGGAGGGGGCAGAGAAACTGTTTTTT. This codes for CASSHLEGAEKLFF.

V usage is TRBV29-1 and J usage is TRBJ2-7; D is unresolved. The CDR3 contains 12 residues. V was cut by 3 bases and J by 1 base, with 7 bases left in between. Germline CDR1 SQVTM, CDR2 ANQGSEA. CDR3 bases: TGCAGCGTTGAGGTCGGTTCCTACGAGCAGTACTTC. This codes for CSVEVGSYEQYF.

The chain is built from TRBV5-1 and TRBJ2-3; TRBD1 is a possible D gene (6 bases). V was cut by 4 bases and J by 2 bases, with 11 bases left in between. Germline assignment: CDR1 SGHRS and CDR2 YFSETQ. This CDR3 contains 14 residues. The DNA of the CDR3 is TGCGCCAGCAGCCTCGGACAGTTCACAGATACGCAGTATTTT. It is translated as CASSLGQFTDTQYF.

V and J are TRBV24-1 and TRBJ1-3; a possible D gene is TRBD1 (6 bases). This CDR3 comprises 17 residues. V gave up 1 base and J gave up 0 bases, with 12 bases separating them. Germline-derived CDR1 and CDR2 are KGHDR and SFDVKD. In nucleotides, the CDR3 is TGTGCCACCAGTGATTTCAAGGACAGTGGCTCTGGAAACACCATATATTTT. This codes for CATSDFKDSGSGNTIYF.

The rearrangement uses TRBV9 and TRBJ2-5, with 10 bases aligning to TRBD2. Germline lookup yields CDR1 SGDLS and CDR2 YYNGEE. With 3 bases clipped from V and 5 bases from J, the junction kept 7 bases outside the gene matches. The CDR3 contains 15 residues. The CDR3 nucleotides read TGTGCCAGCAGCGCCCGGACTAGCGGTCGGGAGACCCAGTACTTC. Translation: CASSARTSGRETQYF.

Concerning this clone: A far larger clone lies a single base away; this is likely a read error. V gene TRBV7-7 combines with J gene TRBJ2-2, with a possible D match to TRBD2 (7 bases). There are 16 residues in the CDR3. The V gene's germline CDR1 is SSHAT and CDR2 FNYEAQ (reference sequence). The ends were cut back, 8 bases at V and 2 bases at J, with 18 bases in the middle. The CDR3 loop is CASCERAGANTGELFF. The DNA for the CDR3 is TGTGCCAGCTGCGAGAGGGCGGGGGCAAACACCGGGGAGCTGTTTTTT. The entire variable domain, with the rest obtained from reference TRBV7-7 and TRBJ2-2, is as follows: GAGVSQSPRYKVTKRGQDVTLRCDPISSHATLYWYQQALGQGPEFLTYFNYEAQPDKSGLPSDRFSAERPEGSISTLTIQRTEQRDSAMYRCASCERAGANTGELFFGEGSRLTVL.